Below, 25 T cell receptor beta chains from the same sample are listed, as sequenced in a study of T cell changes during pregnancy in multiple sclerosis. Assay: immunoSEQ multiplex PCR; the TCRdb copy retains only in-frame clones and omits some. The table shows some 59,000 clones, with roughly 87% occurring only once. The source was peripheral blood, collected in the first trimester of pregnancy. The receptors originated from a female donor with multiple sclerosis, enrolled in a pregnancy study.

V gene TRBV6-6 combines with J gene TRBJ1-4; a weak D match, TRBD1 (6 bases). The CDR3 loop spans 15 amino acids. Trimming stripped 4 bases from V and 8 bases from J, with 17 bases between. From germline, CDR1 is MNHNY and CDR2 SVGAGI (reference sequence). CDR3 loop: CASSSRGGYEEKLFF. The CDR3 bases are TGTGCCAGCAGTTCGAGGGGGGGATATGAAGAAAAACTGTTTTTT.

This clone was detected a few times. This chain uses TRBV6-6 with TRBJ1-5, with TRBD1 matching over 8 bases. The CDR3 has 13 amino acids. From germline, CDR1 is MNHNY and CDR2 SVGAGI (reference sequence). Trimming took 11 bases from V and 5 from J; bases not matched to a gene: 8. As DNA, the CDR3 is TGTGCCCTCGCAGGGGGCAGGGATCAGCCCCAGCATTTT. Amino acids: CALAGGRDQPQHF.

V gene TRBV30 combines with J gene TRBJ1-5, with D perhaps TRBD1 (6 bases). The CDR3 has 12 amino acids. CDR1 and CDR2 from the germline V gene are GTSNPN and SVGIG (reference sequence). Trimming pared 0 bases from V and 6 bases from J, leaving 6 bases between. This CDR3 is CAWSVGGQPQHF. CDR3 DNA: TGTGCCTGGAGTGTAGGGGGTCAGCCCCAGCATTTT.

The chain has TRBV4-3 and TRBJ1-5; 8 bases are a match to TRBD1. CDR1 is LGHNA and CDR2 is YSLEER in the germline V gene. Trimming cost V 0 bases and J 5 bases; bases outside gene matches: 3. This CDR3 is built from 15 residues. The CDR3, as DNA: TGCGCCAGCAGCCAAGATACAGGGGGGGATCAGCCCCAGCATTTT. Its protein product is CASSQDTGGDQPQHF.

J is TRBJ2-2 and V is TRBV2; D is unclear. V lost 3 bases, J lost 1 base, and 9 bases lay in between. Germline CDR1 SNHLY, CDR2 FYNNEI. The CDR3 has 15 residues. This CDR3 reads CASSDLDRNTGELFF. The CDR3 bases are TGTGCCAGCAGTGACCTAGATAGGAACACCGGGGAGCTGTTTTTT.

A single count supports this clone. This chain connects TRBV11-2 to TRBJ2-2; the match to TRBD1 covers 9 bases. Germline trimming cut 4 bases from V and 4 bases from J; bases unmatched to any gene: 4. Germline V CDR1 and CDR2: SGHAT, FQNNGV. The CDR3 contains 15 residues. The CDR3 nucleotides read TGTGCCAGCAGCTGGGGACAGGGAGGCACCGGGGAGCTGTTTTTT. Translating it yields CASSWGQGGTGELFF.

CDR3 DNA: TGTGCCAGCAGCCTACCCGGGACAGGGACCTTCGGGGAGCTGTTTTTT. It codes for CASSLPGTGTFGELFF. The chain links TRBV25-1 to TRBJ2-2; TRBD1 matches at 9 bases. Germline V gene data show CDR1 as MGHDK and CDR2 as SYGVNS. Losses at the gene ends were 6 bases for V and 7 bases for J; bases not matched to a gene: 12. The CDR3 length is 16 residues.

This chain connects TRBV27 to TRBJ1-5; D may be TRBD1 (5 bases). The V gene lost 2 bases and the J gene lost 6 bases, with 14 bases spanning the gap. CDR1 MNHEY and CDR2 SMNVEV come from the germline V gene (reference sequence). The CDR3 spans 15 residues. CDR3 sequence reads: CASSLEGRVGQPQHF. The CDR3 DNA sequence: TGTGCCAGCAGTTTAGAGGGGAGGGTCGGTCAGCCCCAGCATTTT.

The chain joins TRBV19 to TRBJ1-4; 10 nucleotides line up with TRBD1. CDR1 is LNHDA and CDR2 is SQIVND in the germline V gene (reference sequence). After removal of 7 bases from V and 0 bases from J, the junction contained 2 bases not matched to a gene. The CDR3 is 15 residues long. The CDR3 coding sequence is TGTGCCAGTACCGGACAGGGGGCAACTAATGAAAAACTGTTTTTT. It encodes CASTGQGATNEKLFF. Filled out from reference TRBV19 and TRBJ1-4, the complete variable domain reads DGGITQSPKYLFRKEGQNVTLSCEQNLNHDAMYWYRQDPGQGLRLIYYSQIVNDFQKGDIAEGYSVSREKKESFPLTVTSAQKNPTAFYLCASTGQGATNEKLFFGSGTQLSVL.

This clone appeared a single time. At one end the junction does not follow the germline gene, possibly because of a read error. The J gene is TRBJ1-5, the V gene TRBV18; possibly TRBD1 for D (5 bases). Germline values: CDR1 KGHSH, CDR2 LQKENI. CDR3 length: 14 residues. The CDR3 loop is CASSPPQGKQPQHF. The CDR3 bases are TGTGCCAGCTCACCACCCCAGGGCAAACAGCCCCAGCATTTT.

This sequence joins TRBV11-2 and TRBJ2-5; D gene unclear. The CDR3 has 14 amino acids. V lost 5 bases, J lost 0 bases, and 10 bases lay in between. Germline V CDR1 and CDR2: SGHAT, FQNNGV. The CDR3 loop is CASSKNSYQETQYF. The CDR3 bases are TGTGCCAGCAGCAAAAACAGTTACCAAGAGACCCAGTACTTC.

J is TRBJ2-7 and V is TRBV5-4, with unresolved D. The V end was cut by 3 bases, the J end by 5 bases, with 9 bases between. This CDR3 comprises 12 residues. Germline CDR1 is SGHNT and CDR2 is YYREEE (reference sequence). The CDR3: CASSSPRHEQYF. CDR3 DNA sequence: TGTGCCAGCAGCTCCCCGAGGCACGAGCAGTACTTC. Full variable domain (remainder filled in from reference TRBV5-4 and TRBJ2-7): ETGVTQSPTHLIKTRGQQVTLRCSSQSGHNTVSWYQQALGQGPQFIFQYYREEENGRGNFPPRFSGLQFPNYSSELNVNALELDDSALYLCASSSPRHEQYFGPGTRLTVT.

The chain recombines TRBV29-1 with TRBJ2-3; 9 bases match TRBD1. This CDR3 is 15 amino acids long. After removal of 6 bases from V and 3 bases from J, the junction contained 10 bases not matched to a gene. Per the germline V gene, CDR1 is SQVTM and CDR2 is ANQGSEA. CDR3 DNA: TGCAGCGTCGCCCCGACAGGGGGAGCAACAGATACGCAGTATTTT. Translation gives CSVAPTGGATDTQYF.

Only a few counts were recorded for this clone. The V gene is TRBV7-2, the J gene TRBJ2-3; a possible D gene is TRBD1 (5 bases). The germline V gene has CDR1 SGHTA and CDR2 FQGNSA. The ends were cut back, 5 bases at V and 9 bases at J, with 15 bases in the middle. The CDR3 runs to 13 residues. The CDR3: CASSPIRSGTQYF. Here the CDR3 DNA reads TGTGCCAGCAGCCCGATTCGGTCAGGGACGCAGTATTTT.

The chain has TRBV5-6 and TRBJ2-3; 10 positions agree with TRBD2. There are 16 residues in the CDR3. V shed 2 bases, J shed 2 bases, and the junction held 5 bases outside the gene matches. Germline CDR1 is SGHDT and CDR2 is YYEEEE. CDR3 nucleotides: TGTGCCAGCAGCTTTAGTCTAGCGGGGGACACAGATACGCAGTATTTT. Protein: CASSFSLAGDTDTQYF. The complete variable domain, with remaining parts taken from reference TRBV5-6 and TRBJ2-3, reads DAGVTQSPTHLIKTRGQQVTLRCSPKSGHDTVSWYQQALGQGPQFIFQYYEEEERQRGNFPDRFSGHQFPNYSSELNVNALLLGDSALYLCASSFSLAGDTDTQYFGPGTRLTVL.

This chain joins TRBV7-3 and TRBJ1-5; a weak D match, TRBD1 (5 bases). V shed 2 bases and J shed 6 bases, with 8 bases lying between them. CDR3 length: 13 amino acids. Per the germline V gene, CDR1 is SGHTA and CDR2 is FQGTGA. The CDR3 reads CASSLVQGQPQHF. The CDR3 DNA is TGTGCCAGCAGCTTAGTTCAGGGTCAGCCCCAGCATTTT.

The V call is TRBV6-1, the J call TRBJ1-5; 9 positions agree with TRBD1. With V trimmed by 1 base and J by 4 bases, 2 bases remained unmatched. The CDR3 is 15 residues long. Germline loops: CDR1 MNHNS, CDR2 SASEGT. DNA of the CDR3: TGTGCCAGCAGTGAAGTCGGGACAGGGAATCAGCCCCAGCATTTT. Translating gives CASSEVGTGNQPQHF.

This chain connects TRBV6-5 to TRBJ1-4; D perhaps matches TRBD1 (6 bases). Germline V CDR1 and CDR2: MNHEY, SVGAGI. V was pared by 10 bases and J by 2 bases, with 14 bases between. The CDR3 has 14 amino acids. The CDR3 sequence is CATQRGWTNEKLFF. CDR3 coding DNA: TGTGCCACCCAGAGGGGGTGGACTAATGAAAAACTGTTTTTT.

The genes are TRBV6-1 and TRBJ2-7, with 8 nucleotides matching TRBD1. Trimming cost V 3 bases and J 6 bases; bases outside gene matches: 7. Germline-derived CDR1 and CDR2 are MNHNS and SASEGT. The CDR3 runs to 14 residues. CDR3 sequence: CASSDRDRGFEQYF. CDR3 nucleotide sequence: TGTGCCAGCAGTGATCGCGACAGGGGTTTCGAGCAGTACTTC.

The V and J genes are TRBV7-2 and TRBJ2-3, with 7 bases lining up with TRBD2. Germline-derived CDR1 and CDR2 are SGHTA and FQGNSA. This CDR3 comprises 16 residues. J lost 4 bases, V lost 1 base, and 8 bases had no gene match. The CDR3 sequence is CASSLGPGGSSDTQYF. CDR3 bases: TGTGCCAGCAGCTTAGGTCCCGGGGGGAGCTCAGATACGCAGTATTTT.

CDR3 protein: CASSTQGQTYGYTF. The CDR3 DNA sequence: TGTGCCAGTAGCACCCAAGGACAGACCTATGGCTACACCTTC. The chain carries TRBV19 and TRBJ1-2; the D gene is possibly TRBD1 (6 bases). CDR3 length: 14 residues. Trimming shortened V by 6 bases and J by 4 bases, and 15 bases separated the two germline ends. Germline values: CDR1 LNHDA, CDR2 SQIVND (reference sequence). Variable domain in full (rest from reference TRBV19 and TRBJ1-2): DGGITQSPKYLFRKEGQNVTLSCEQNLNHDAMYWYRQDPGQGLRLIYYSQIVNDFQKGDIAEGYSVSREKKESFPLTVTSAQKNPTAFYLCASSTQGQTYGYTFGSGTRLTVV.

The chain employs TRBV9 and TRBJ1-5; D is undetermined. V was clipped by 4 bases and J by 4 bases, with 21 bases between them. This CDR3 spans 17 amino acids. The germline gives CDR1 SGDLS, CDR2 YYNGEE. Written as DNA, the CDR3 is TGTGCCAGCAGCCCATGGGCCACCCCGGGGAATAATCAGCCCCAGCATTTT. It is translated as CASSPWATPGNNQPQHF.

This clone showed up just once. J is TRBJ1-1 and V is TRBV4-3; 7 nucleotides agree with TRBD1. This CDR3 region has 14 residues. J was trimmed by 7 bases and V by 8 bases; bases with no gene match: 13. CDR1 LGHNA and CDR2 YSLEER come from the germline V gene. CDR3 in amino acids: CASAVSSGGVEAFF. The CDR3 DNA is TGCGCCAGCGCCGTATCCTCAGGGGGAGTTGAAGCTTTCTTT.

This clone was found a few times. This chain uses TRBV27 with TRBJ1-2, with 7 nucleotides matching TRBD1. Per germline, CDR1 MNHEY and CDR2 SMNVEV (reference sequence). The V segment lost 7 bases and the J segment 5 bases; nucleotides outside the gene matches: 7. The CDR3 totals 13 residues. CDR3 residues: CASTDSTGYGYTF. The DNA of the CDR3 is TGTGCCAGCACCGACTCGACAGGGTATGGCTACACCTTC.

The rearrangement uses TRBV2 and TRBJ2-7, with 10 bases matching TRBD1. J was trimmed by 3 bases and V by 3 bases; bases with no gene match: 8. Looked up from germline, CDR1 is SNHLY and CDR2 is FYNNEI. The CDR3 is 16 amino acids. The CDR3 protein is CASSEGRWTGGYEQYF. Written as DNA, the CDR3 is TGTGCCAGCAGTGAGGGTCGCTGGACAGGGGGCTACGAGCAGTACTTC.